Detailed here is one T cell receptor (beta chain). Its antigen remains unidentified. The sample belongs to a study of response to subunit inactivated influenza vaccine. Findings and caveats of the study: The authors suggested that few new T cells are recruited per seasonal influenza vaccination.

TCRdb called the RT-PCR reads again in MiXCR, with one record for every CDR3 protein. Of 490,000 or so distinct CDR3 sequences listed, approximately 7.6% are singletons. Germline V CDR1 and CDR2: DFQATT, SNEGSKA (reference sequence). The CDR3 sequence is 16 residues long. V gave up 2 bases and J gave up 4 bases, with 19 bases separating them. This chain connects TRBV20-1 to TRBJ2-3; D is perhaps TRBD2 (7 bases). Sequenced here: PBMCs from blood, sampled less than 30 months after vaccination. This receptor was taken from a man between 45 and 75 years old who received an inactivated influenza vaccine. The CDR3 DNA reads TGCAGTGCTAGACGCGGGGGCCGAGTCACGGCAGATACGCAGTATTTT. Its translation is CSARRGGRVTADTQYF.